This is a list of T cell receptor beta chains from one sample in a study of CD8 T cells in ankylosing spondylitis. TCRdb redid the calling of the 5' RACE reads with MiXCR, one entry per CDR3 protein. The table lists a few hundred thousand distinct CDR3 sequences, around 17% of them singletons. The material sequenced was blood, either unsorted or a sorted T cell fraction (not recorded which). The receptors were sampled from a male donor with ankylosing spondylitis. The CDR3 runs from the conserved cysteine through the conserved F or W. The D gene is left open where the match is weak. Part of the rows lack a size; the others show once, few, many or a class for expanded clones.

clone_size: -; cdr3_length: 17; j_call: TRBJ2-3; d_call: TRBD2; v_call: TRBV9; cdr3_aa: CASSVAGLAGGTDTQYF; cdr3_nt: TGTGCCAGCAGCGTAGCGGGACTAGCGGGAGGCACAGATACGCAGTATTTT
clone_size: -; cdr3_length: 16; j_call: TRBJ2-2; d_call: -; v_call: TRBV4-1; cdr3_aa: CASSQDRFSNTGELFF; cdr3_nt: TGCGCCAGCAGCCAAGACCGTTTCTCCAACACCGGGGAGCTGTTTTTT
clone_size: few; cdr3_length: 15; j_call: TRBJ2-7; d_call: TRBD1; v_call: TRBV3-1; cdr3_aa: CASSQVSGGFYEQYF; cdr3_nt: TGTGCCAGCAGCCAAGTGTCAGGGGGATTCTACGAGCAGTACTTC
clone_size: many; cdr3_length: 13; j_call: TRBJ1-1; d_call: -; v_call: TRBV11-3; cdr3_aa: CASSTHSNTEAFF; cdr3_nt: TGTGCCAGCAGCACCCACAGCAACACTGAAGCTTTCTTT
clone_size: few; cdr3_length: 15; j_call: TRBJ1-3; d_call: -; v_call: TRBV28; cdr3_aa: CASIPTGTTGNTIYF; cdr3_nt: TGTGCCAGCATCCCCACTGGGACCACCGGAAACACCATATATTTT
clone_size: -; cdr3_length: 14; j_call: TRBJ2-7; d_call: -; v_call: TRBV4-2; cdr3_aa: CASSQDKGSYEQYF; cdr3_nt: TGTGCCAGCAGCCAAGATAAGGGCTCCTACGAGCAGTACTTC
clone_size: -; cdr3_length: 14; j_call: TRBJ1-2; d_call: TRBD1; v_call: TRBV7-9; cdr3_aa: CASSPSTGGRGYTF; cdr3_nt: TGTGCCAGCAGCCCTTCGACAGGGGGCAGGGGCTACACCTTC
clone_size: -; cdr3_length: 17; j_call: TRBJ2-3; d_call: -; v_call: TRBV11-2; cdr3_aa: CASSPPKGVRDTDTQYF; cdr3_nt: TGTGCCAGCAGCCCGCCGAAAGGGGTCAGGGACACAGATACGCAGTATTTT
clone_size: -; cdr3_length: 14; j_call: TRBJ1-1; d_call: -; v_call: TRBV6-1; cdr3_aa: CARKPQGSTTEAFF; cdr3_nt: TGTGCCAGAAAACCCCAGGGGTCAACCACTGAAGCTTTCTTT
clone_size: few; cdr3_length: 16; j_call: TRBJ2-7; d_call: TRBD2; v_call: TRBV28; cdr3_aa: CASSLGTSVLYYEQYF; cdr3_nt: TGTGCCAGCAGTTTGGGTACTAGCGTATTGTACTACGAGCAGTACTTC
clone_size: once; cdr3_length: 17; j_call: TRBJ2-2; d_call: -; v_call: TRBV6-5; cdr3_aa: CASSYNVGVANTGELFF; cdr3_nt: TGTGCCAGCAGTTACAATGTCGGGGTCGCGAACACCGGGGAGCTGTTTTTT
clone_size: -; cdr3_length: 12; j_call: TRBJ2-7; d_call: TRBD2; v_call: TRBV12-3/TRBV12-4; cdr3_aa: CASGTSPYEQYF; cdr3_nt: TGTGCCAGCGGGACTAGCCCCTACGAGCAGTACTTC
clone_size: few; cdr3_length: 18; j_call: TRBJ2-3; d_call: TRBD1; v_call: TRBV4-1; cdr3_aa: CASSQLPGQGRSTDTQYF; cdr3_nt: TGCGCCAGCAGCCAACTACCCGGACAGGGGAGGAGCACAGATACGCAGTATTTT
clone_size: -; cdr3_length: 15; j_call: TRBJ2-3; d_call: TRBD2; v_call: TRBV12-3/TRBV12-4; cdr3_aa: CASSILAGVTDTQYF; cdr3_nt: TGTGCCAGCAGCATACTAGCGGGGGTCACAGATACGCAGTATTTT
clone_size: few; cdr3_length: 15; j_call: TRBJ2-1; d_call: TRBD2; v_call: TRBV6-2/TRBV6-3; cdr3_aa: CAIPRGGRGSNEQFF; cdr3_nt: TGTGCCATCCCACGGGGGGGGCGCGGTTCCAATGAGCAGTTCTTC
clone_size: -; cdr3_length: 13; j_call: TRBJ1-1; d_call: TRBD1; v_call: TRBV19; cdr3_aa: CASSKDRGPLAFF; cdr3_nt: TGTGCCAGTAGTAAGGACAGGGGACCGTTGGCTTTCTTT
clone_size: -; cdr3_length: 12; j_call: TRBJ1-4; d_call: -; v_call: TRBV29-1; cdr3_aa: CSAKTDNEKLFF; cdr3_nt: TGCAGCGCCAAGACGGATAATGAAAAACTGTTTTTT
clone_size: few; cdr3_length: 18; j_call: TRBJ2-3; d_call: TRBD2; v_call: TRBV4-3; cdr3_aa: CASSQDGASGSLTDTQYF; cdr3_nt: TGCGCCAGCAGCCAAGATGGGGCTAGCGGGAGTCTAACAGATACGCAGTATTTT
clone_size: few; cdr3_length: 15; j_call: TRBJ2-5; d_call: -; v_call: TRBV4-1; cdr3_aa: CASSQETLVSETQYF; cdr3_nt: TGCGCCAGCAGCCAAGAGACACTAGTCTCGGAGACCCAGTACTTC
clone_size: -; cdr3_length: 14; j_call: TRBJ1-1; d_call: -; v_call: TRBV29-1; cdr3_aa: CSVEVGGGGTEAFF; cdr3_nt: TGCAGCGTTGAAGTGGGGGGGGGAGGCACTGAAGCTTTCTTT
clone_size: few; cdr3_length: 15; j_call: TRBJ2-1; d_call: TRBD1; v_call: TRBV7-9; cdr3_aa: CASSPRDSWNNEQFF; cdr3_nt: TGTGCCAGCAGCCCTAGGGACAGTTGGAACAATGAGCAGTTCTTC
clone_size: few; cdr3_length: 13; j_call: TRBJ2-1; d_call: -; v_call: TRBV20-1; cdr3_aa: CSARTLSYNEQFF; cdr3_nt: TGCAGTGCTCGGACTTTGTCCTACAATGAGCAGTTCTTC
clone_size: few; cdr3_length: 15; j_call: TRBJ2-2; d_call: TRBD2; v_call: TRBV9; cdr3_aa: CASNGLAGGAGELFF; cdr3_nt: TGTGCCAGCAACGGACTAGCGGGAGGGGCCGGGGAGCTGTTTTTT
clone_size: -; cdr3_length: 16; j_call: TRBJ2-7; d_call: -; v_call: TRBV4-2; cdr3_aa: CASSPESAGATYEQYF; cdr3_nt: TGTGCCAGCAGCCCTGAATCGGCGGGTGCTACCTACGAGCAGTACTTC
clone_size: -; cdr3_length: 14; j_call: TRBJ2-7; d_call: -; v_call: TRBV5-6; cdr3_aa: CASSLDGDSYEQYF; cdr3_nt: TGTGCCAGCAGCTTGGACGGGGACTCCTACGAGCAGTACTTC
clone_size: few; cdr3_length: 13; j_call: TRBJ2-7; d_call: -; v_call: TRBV11-2; cdr3_aa: CASSWDVNYEQYF; cdr3_nt: TGTGCCAGCAGCTGGGATGTTAACTACGAGCAGTACTTC
clone_size: few; cdr3_length: 13; j_call: TRBJ2-7; d_call: -; v_call: TRBV7-9; cdr3_aa: CASRGQDLYEQYF; cdr3_nt: TGTGCCAGCAGGGGGCAGGACCTCTACGAGCAGTACTTC
clone_size: many; cdr3_length: 15; j_call: TRBJ2-2; d_call: TRBD1; v_call: TRBV11-2; cdr3_aa: CASSFGTGNTGELFF; cdr3_nt: TGTGCCAGCAGCTTCGGGACAGGGAACACCGGGGAGCTGTTTTTT
clone_size: -; cdr3_length: 14; j_call: TRBJ2-2; d_call: -; v_call: TRBV27; cdr3_aa: CASSFLGEVGELFF; cdr3_nt: TGTGCCAGCAGTTTCTTAGGGGAGGTCGGGGAGCTGTTTTTT
clone_size: many; cdr3_length: 15; j_call: TRBJ2-5; d_call: -; v_call: TRBV10-3; cdr3_aa: CATRAGDSSQETQYF; cdr3_nt: TGTGCCACAAGAGCGGGGGACAGCTCCCAAGAGACCCAGTACTTC
clone_size: -; cdr3_length: 13; j_call: TRBJ2-7; d_call: -; v_call: TRBV29-1; cdr3_aa: CSVAVGNSYEQYF; cdr3_nt: TGCAGCGTTGCTGTCGGGAACTCCTACGAGCAGTACTTC
clone_size: many; cdr3_length: 14; j_call: TRBJ1-4; d_call: -; v_call: TRBV5-1; cdr3_aa: CASSLHDMDEKLFF; cdr3_nt: TGCGCCAGCAGCTTACACGACATGGATGAAAAACTGTTTTTT
clone_size: -; cdr3_length: 13; j_call: TRBJ2-7; d_call: -; v_call: TRBV29-1; cdr3_aa: CSVVTGPTYEQYF; cdr3_nt: TGCAGCGTTGTGACAGGCCCTACCTACGAGCAGTACTTC
clone_size: -; cdr3_length: 14; j_call: TRBJ2-1; d_call: -; v_call: TRBV27; cdr3_aa: CASSLFGSYNEQFF; cdr3_nt: TGTGCCAGCAGTTTATTCGGTTCCTACAATGAGCAGTTCTTC
clone_size: -; cdr3_length: 11; j_call: TRBJ1-6; d_call: -; v_call: TRBV20-1; cdr3_aa: CKPAGNSPLHF; cdr3_nt: TGCAAACCCGCGGGCAATTCACCCCTCCACTTT
clone_size: -; cdr3_length: 15; j_call: TRBJ2-7; d_call: -; v_call: TRBV5-1; cdr3_aa: CASSLEVATSYEQYF; cdr3_nt: TGCGCCAGCAGCTTGGAGGTGGCCACCTCCTACGAGCAGTACTTC
clone_size: many; cdr3_length: 17; j_call: TRBJ2-1; d_call: -; v_call: TRBV4-3; cdr3_aa: CASSQELGIGTYNEQFF; cdr3_nt: TGCGCCAGCAGCCAAGAACTAGGCATAGGTACCTACAATGAGCAGTTCTTC
clone_size: -; cdr3_length: 11; j_call: TRBJ2-5; d_call: -; v_call: TRBV6-1; cdr3_aa: CASRQGFVQYF; cdr3_nt: TGTGCCAGCAGACAGGGTTTCGTCCAGTACTTC
clone_size: -; cdr3_length: 14; j_call: TRBJ2-5; d_call: TRBD2; v_call: TRBV7-9; cdr3_aa: CASSPSEGGTAQYF; cdr3_nt: TGTGCCAGCAGCCCGTCTGAGGGAGGGACGGCCCAGTACTTC
clone_size: few; cdr3_length: 13; j_call: TRBJ2-7; d_call: -; v_call: TRBV6-1; cdr3_aa: CASNIGDLYEQYF; cdr3_nt: TGTGCCAGCAATATAGGTGATCTCTACGAGCAGTACTTC
clone_size: -; cdr3_length: 14; j_call: TRBJ1-1; d_call: -; v_call: TRBV6-5; cdr3_aa: CASGYRVGPAEAFF; cdr3_nt: TGTGCCAGCGGATACAGGGTAGGACCGGCTGAAGCTTTCTTT
clone_size: -; cdr3_length: 16; j_call: TRBJ1-5; d_call: -; v_call: TRBV18; cdr3_aa: CASSPPGDSSLTAQHF; cdr3_nt: TGTGCCAGCTCACCACCGGGGGACTCCTCCCTAACGGCCCAGCATTTT
clone_size: few; cdr3_length: 14; j_call: TRBJ1-4; d_call: -; v_call: TRBV9; cdr3_aa: CASSEVGDGEKLFF; cdr3_nt: TGTGCCAGCAGCGAGGTTGGTGATGGTGAAAAACTGTTTTTT
clone_size: -; cdr3_length: 14; j_call: TRBJ2-7; d_call: -; v_call: TRBV5-6; cdr3_aa: CASSLVSGRYEQYF; cdr3_nt: TGTGCCAGCAGCTTGGTGTCGGGGAGGTACGAGCAGTACTTC
clone_size: few; cdr3_length: 15; j_call: TRBJ2-4; d_call: TRBD2; v_call: TRBV12-3/TRBV12-4; cdr3_aa: CASSSGTRNPVIQYF; cdr3_nt: TGTGCCAGCAGTTCCGGGACTAGAAACCCCGTCATTCAGTACTTC
clone_size: -; cdr3_length: 16; j_call: TRBJ2-3; d_call: -; v_call: TRBV10-3; cdr3_aa: CAISESSSSGTDTQYF; cdr3_nt: TGTGCCATCAGTGAGTCTTCTAGTTCAGGCACAGATACGCAGTATTTT
clone_size: -; cdr3_length: 17; j_call: TRBJ2-1; d_call: -; v_call: TRBV7-2; cdr3_aa: CASSPQVGDFSYNEQFF; cdr3_nt: TGTGCCAGCAGCCCCCAGGTAGGAGATTTCTCCTACAATGAGCAGTTCTTC
clone_size: -; cdr3_length: 18; j_call: TRBJ2-1; d_call: TRBD2; v_call: TRBV25-1; cdr3_aa: CASSENFSGRAGMLEQFF; cdr3_nt: TGTGCCAGCAGTGAAAATTTTAGCGGGAGGGCCGGAATGTTAGAGCAGTTCTTC
clone_size: many; cdr3_length: 14; j_call: TRBJ2-7; d_call: -; v_call: TRBV12-3/TRBV12-4; cdr3_aa: CASSLSGDSYEQYF; cdr3_nt: TGTGCCAGCAGTTTATCCGGGGACTCCTACGAGCAGTACTTC
clone_size: few; cdr3_length: 13; j_call: TRBJ1-1; d_call: -; v_call: TRBV19; cdr3_aa: CASSIGVGTEAFF; cdr3_nt: TGTGCCAGTAGTATAGGAGTGGGGACTGAAGCTTTCTTT
clone_size: few; cdr3_length: 15; j_call: TRBJ2-7; d_call: -; v_call: TRBV12-3/TRBV12-4; cdr3_aa: CASSSYPRAAYEQYF; cdr3_nt: TGTGCCAGCAGTTCATACCCCAGGGCAGCCTACGAGCAGTACTTC
clone_size: -; cdr3_length: 16; j_call: TRBJ2-7; d_call: -; v_call: TRBV12-3/TRBV12-4; cdr3_aa: CASSLISGANSYEQYF; cdr3_nt: TGTGCCAGCAGTTTAATATCGGGGGCAAACTCCTACGAGCAGTACTTC
clone_size: few; cdr3_length: 16; j_call: TRBJ2-1; d_call: TRBD2; v_call: TRBV20-1; cdr3_aa: CSAPPASGFSYNEQFF; cdr3_nt: TGCAGTGCCCCGCCGGCTAGCGGATTCTCCTACAATGAGCAGTTCTTC